This T cell receptor (beta chain) was sequenced for a study of vaccination and CD4 T cells after COVID-19. Study-level findings and limits: Convalescent patients saw a median about 86% of their reactive clones show up only after vaccination.

Cultured CD4+ T-cell DNA underwent Oncomine TCR Beta short-read sequencing. Cultured CD4+ T cells yielded the extracted genomic DNA. In TCRdb, the PCR reads were re-called with MiXCR into one record per CDR3 protein. The sample consists of roughly 9,800 distinct CDR3 sequences, around 59% of them appearing once. Noted treatment: 10-day PBMC culture with coronavirus spike peptide pools or control peptides (ViraFEST assay). Per the germline V gene, CDR1 is SSHAT and CDR2 is FNYEAQ (reference sequence). The CDR3 spans 11 residues. A remark on this clonotype: What it binds is unknown. A read error may produce the germline difference seen at one junction end.

The chain employs TRBV7-7 and TRBJ2-5, with D possibly being TRBD2 (5 bases). Input material: CD4+ T cells from blood, cultured in vitro. The TCR originated in a human donor who had recovered from COVID-19. The CDR3 region has the DNA TGTGCTAGCAGCTTAGGAGGGACCCAGTACTTC. Its translation: CASSLGGTQYF.